These T cell receptor beta chains were read from a single sample in a study of cytomegalovirus exposure and HLA in healthy donors. Generated by immunoSEQ multiplex PCR, the TCRdb table keeps only in-frame clones and is missing some. The sample lists some 140,000 clones, 78% occurring once. The specimen sequenced was PBMCs. These TCRs come from a woman aged 18-29 years in good health and CMV-seronegative. CDR3s include the opening cysteine and the closing phenylalanine or tryptophan. D genes are given only for firm matches. Part of the rows lack a size; the others show once, few, many or a class for expanded clones.

V gene	clone size	D gene	J gene	CDR3 protein	CDR3 DNA
TRBV29-1	.	TRBD1	TRBJ1-2	CSGLDRGYGYTF	TGCAGCGGGCTCGACAGGGGGTACGGCTACACCTTC
TRBV5-1	.	TRBD1	TRBJ2-1	CASSLAGTGLYEQFF	TGCGCCAGCAGTCTGGCGGGGACAGGGTTGTATGAGCAGTTCTTC
TRBV7-9	.	.	TRBJ2-1	CASSSRLEGNEQFF	TGTGCCAGCAGCTCCCGACTAGAGGGCAATGAGCAGTTCTTC
TRBV10-3	.	.	TRBJ1-5	CAHSATGDQPQHF	TGTGCCCATAGCGCGACTGGCGATCAGCCCCAGCATTTT
TRBV18	.	.	TRBJ1-5	CASSPLPTNQPQHF	TGTGCCAGCTCACCCCTTCCTACCAATCAGCCCCAGCATTTT
TRBV6-4	.	TRBD2	TRBJ2-1	CASSDTGGPRNEQFF	TGTGCCAGCAGTGACACGGGAGGGCCAAGGAATGAGCAGTTCTTC
TRBV30	.	.	TRBJ1-1	CALYRTLEAFF	TGTGCCTTGTACCGGACTCTTGAAGCTTTCTTT
TRBV5-6	.	.	TRBJ2-5	CASSPLYRENLETQYF	TGTGCCAGCAGCCCACTCTACCGAGAAAACCTAGAGACCCAGTACTTC
TRBV6-5	.	.	TRBJ1-1	CASSYGGENTEAFF	TGTGCCAGCAGTTACGGGGGGGAGAACACTGAAGCTTTCTTT
TRBV27	.	.	TRBJ1-2	CASSPLKARENGYTF	TGTGCCAGCAGTCCTCTTAAGGCGAGGGAGAACGGCTACACCTTC
TRBV5-1	.	.	TRBJ1-2	CASSLLQDSLYGYTF	TGCGCCAGCAGCTTGCTCCAAGACAGCCTTTATGGCTACACCTTC
TRBV30	.	.	TRBJ2-1	CAWNPTTGEQFF	TGTGCCTGGAATCCGACCACAGGTGAGCAGTTCTTC
TRBV19	once	.	TRBJ2-2	CASSLYTGELFF	TGTGCCAGTAGCTTATACACCGGGGAGCTGTTTTTT
TRBV6-6	.	.	TRBJ2-5	CASTPGGAGDETQYF	TGTGCCAGCACTCCCGGTGGGGCAGGGGATGAGACCCAGTACTTC
TRBV6-5	.	.	TRBJ1-2	CASSYSRGQTNGYTF	TGTGCCAGCAGTTACTCCAGAGGTCAAACAAATGGCTACACCTTC
TRBV5-1	.	.	TRBJ2-7	CASSLRDSTTYEQYF	TGCGCCAGCAGCTTGCGAGACAGTACTACCTACGAGCAGTACTTC
TRBV19	.	.	TRBJ2-6	CASSNFPGSGANVLTF	TGTGCCAGTAGTAATTTCCCGGGGTCTGGGGCCAACGTCCTGACTTTC
TRBV6-6	.	.	TRBJ2-1	CASSPQTEGGPEFF	TGTGCCAGCAGTCCCCAGACCGAAGGCGGTCCTGAGTTCTTC
TRBV19	.	TRBD1	TRBJ1-5	CASSLDRGQPQHF	TGTGCCAGTAGTCTCGACAGGGGCCAGCCCCAGCATTTT
TRBV7-9	.	.	TRBJ2-1	CASSLGIGVYNEQFF	TGTGCCAGCAGCTTAGGGATAGGAGTTTACAATGAGCAGTTCTTC
TRBV29-1	.	TRBD1	TRBJ1-5	CSATEQGGNQPQHF	TGCAGCGCCACGGAACAGGGGGGGAATCAGCCCCAGCATTTT
TRBV18	few	.	TRBJ2-3	CASSPFQREQDTQYF	TGTGCCAGCTCACCATTTCAACGGGAGCAAGATACGCAGTATTTT
TRBV27	.	TRBD1	TRBJ1-2	CASRRTGVEYGYTF	TGTGCCAGCAGAAGGACAGGGGTTGAATATGGCTACACCTTC
TRBV29-1	.	TRBD1	TRBJ1-2	CSVEIRGQGPGGYTF	TGCAGCGTTGAAATTAGGGGACAGGGACCGGGGGGCTACACCTTC
TRBV7-9	.	TRBD1	TRBJ1-1	CASSQGGTEAFF	TGTGCCAGCAGTCAGGGGGGCACTGAAGCTTTCTTT
TRBV27	.	.	TRBJ1-1	CASTRGTPSPDLNTEAFF	TGTGCCAGCACCCGGGGAACTCCCTCTCCGGACCTGAACACTGAAGCTTTCTTT
TRBV2	once	.	TRBJ1-1	CASMRSQGTEAFF	TGTGCCAGCATGAGGTCCCAGGGCACTGAAGCTTTCTTT
TRBV9	.	.	TRBJ2-1	CASSPSPGGAPYNEQFF	TGTGCCAGCAGCCCTTCTCCCGGCGGTGCTCCCTACAATGAGCAGTTCTTC
TRBV2	.	TRBD1	TRBJ2-7	CASRQGGYEQYF	TGTGCCAGTCGACAGGGTGGCTACGAGCAGTACTTC
TRBV27	.	.	TRBJ2-1	CASSFAGIGVSNEQFF	TGTGCCAGCAGTTTTGCCGGGATCGGAGTCTCCAATGAGCAGTTCTTC
TRBV9	.	TRBD2	TRBJ2-1	CASSAGTSGSSDEQFF	TGTGCCAGCAGCGCCGGCACTAGCGGGAGTAGCGATGAGCAGTTCTTC
TRBV18	.	.	TRBJ1-5	CASSQMQGSNQPQHF	TGTGCCAGCTCGCAAATGCAGGGTAGCAATCAGCCCCAGCATTTT
TRBV6-1	.	.	TRBJ1-2	CASSERLYGYTF	TGTGCCAGCAGTGAAAGACTCTATGGCTACACCTTC
TRBV19	.	.	TRBJ1-1	CASSIRRETEAFF	TGTGCCAGTAGTATAAGGAGGGAAACTGAAGCTTTCTTT
TRBV9	.	TRBD2	TRBJ2-1	CASSVEGSGRSSYNEQFF	TGTGCCAGCAGCGTAGAAGGGAGCGGGAGGAGCTCCTACAATGAGCAGTTCTTC
TRBV5-1	.	.	TRBJ1-3	CASSLQGASGNTIYF	TGCGCCAGCAGCTTACAGGGTGCTTCAGGAAACACCATATATTTT
TRBV7-6	few	TRBD2	TRBJ2-7	CASSPTSVLSYEQYF	TGTGCCAGCAGCCCAACTAGCGTACTCTCCTACGAGCAGTACTTC